The sample holds many counts of the clone carrying this T cell receptor beta chain. The record originates from a study of neurological immune-mediated disorders. The CDR3 has 12 residues. Looked up from germline, CDR1 is SEHNR and CDR2 is FQNEAQ (reference sequence). Trimming left V 1 base short and J 5 bases short, with 4 bases between. TCRdb independently ran MiXCR on the 5' RACE reads; one entry per CDR3 protein. The sample lists some 87,000 distinct CDR3 sequences, approximately 6% occurring once. Time point noted: longitudinal time-point 2. For the unsorted libraries, 2 million PBMCs stored at -80 C served as input.

This receptor was taken from a woman aged 55-69 years with multiple sclerosis. V usage is TRBV7-9 and J usage is TRBJ2-3; D ambiguous. What was sequenced was PBMCs. The CDR3 loop is CASSLDVDTQYF. DNA of the CDR3: TGTGCCAGCAGCTTAGACGTAGATACGCAGTATTTT.